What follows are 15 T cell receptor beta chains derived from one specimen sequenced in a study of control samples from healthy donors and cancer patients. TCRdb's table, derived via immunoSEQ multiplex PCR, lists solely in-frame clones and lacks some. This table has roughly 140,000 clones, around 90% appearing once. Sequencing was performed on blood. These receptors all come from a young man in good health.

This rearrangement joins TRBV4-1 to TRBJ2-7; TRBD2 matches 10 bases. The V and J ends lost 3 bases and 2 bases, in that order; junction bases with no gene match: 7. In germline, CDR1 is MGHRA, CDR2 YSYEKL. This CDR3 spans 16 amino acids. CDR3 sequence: CASSQDSGGYTYEQYF. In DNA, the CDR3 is TGCGCCAGCAGCCAGGATAGCGGGGGGTATACCTACGAGCAGTACTTC.

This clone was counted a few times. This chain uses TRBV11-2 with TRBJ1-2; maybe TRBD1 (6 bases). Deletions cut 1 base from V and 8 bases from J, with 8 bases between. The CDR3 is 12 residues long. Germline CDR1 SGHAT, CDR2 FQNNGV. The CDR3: CASSLGQGGYTF. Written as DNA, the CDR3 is TGTGCCAGCAGCTTAGGGCAGGGGGGCTACACCTTC.

The CDR3 here is CASSSIRTDTQYF. Written as DNA, the CDR3 is TGTGCCAGCAGTTCCATACGCACAGATACGCAGTATTTT. This chain links TRBV12-3 or TRBV12-4 with TRBJ2-3; no clear D. Deletions cut 4 bases from V and 1 base from J, with 6 bases between. This CDR3 region has 13 residues.

CDR3 coding DNA: TGCGCCAGCAGCCAAGGGACAGGGAACGATCAGCCCCAGCATTTT. Translated, it gives CASSQGTGNDQPQHF. V is TRBV4-3 and J is TRBJ1-5; 8 nucleotides line up with TRBD1. The CDR3 is 15 residues long. Germline CDR1 is LGHNA and CDR2 is YSLEER. The V segment lost 1 base and the J segment 5 bases; nucleotides outside the gene matches: 4.

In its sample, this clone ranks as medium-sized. This CDR3 reads CASSLTGGGSYEQYF. CDR3 coding DNA: TGTGCCAGCAGCTTAACGGGCGGCGGGAGCTACGAGCAGTACTTC. V is TRBV7-3 and J is TRBJ2-7; 7 nucleotides match TRBD2. Germline V gene data show CDR1 as SGHTA and CDR2 as FQGTGA. J was trimmed by 3 bases and V by 0 bases; bases with no gene match: 5. The CDR3 has 15 residues.

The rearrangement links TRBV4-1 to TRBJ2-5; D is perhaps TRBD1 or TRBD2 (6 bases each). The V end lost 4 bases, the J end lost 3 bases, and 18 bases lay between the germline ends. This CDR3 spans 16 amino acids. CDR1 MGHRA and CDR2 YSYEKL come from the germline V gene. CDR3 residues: CASSPRGGGQEETQYF. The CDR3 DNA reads TGCGCCAGCAGCCCCCGAGGAGGGGGGCAGGAAGAGACCCAGTACTTC.

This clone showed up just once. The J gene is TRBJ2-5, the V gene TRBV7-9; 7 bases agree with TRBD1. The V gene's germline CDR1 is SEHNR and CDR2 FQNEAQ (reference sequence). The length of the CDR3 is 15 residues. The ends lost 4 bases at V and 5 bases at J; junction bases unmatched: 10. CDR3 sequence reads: CASSSWAGGMETQYF. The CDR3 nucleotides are TGTGCCAGCAGCTCCTGGGCAGGGGGTATGGAGACCCAGTACTTC.

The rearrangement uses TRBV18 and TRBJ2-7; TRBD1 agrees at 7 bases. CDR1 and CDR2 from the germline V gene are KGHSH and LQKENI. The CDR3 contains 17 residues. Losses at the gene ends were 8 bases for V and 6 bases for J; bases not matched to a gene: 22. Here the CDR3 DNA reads TGTGCCAGCAAAATTGACAGGGCTGGGGAGAAGAAGGGCGAGCAGTACTTC. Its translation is CASKIDRAGEKKGEQYF.

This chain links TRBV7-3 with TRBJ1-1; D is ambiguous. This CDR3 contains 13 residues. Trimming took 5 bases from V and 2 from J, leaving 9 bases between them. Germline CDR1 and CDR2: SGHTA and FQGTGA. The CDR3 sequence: CASSQQSNTEAFF. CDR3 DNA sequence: TGTGCCAGCAGCCAACAGAGTAACACTGAAGCTTTCTTT.

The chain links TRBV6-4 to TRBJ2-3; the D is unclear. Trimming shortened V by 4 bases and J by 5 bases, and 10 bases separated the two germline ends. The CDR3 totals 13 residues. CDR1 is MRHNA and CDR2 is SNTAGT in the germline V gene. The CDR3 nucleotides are TGTGCCAGCAGTGCGGCCTATAGAGATACGCAGTATTTT. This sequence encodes CASSAAYRDTQYF.

This CDR3 reads CASSPSNEQFF. In DNA form, the CDR3 reads TGTGCCAGCAGCCCAAGCAATGAGCAGTTCTTC. The chain combines TRBV12-3 or TRBV12-4 with TRBJ2-1; D unresolved. The CDR3 runs to 11 residues. V was pared by 6 bases and J by 6 bases, with 6 bases between.

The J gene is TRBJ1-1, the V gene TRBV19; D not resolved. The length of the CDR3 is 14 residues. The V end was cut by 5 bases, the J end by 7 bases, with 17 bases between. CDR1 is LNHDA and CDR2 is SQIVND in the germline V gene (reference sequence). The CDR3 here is CASSWSYNNLEAFF. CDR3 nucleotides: TGTGCCAGTAGTTGGTCCTACAATAATCTTGAAGCTTTCTTT.

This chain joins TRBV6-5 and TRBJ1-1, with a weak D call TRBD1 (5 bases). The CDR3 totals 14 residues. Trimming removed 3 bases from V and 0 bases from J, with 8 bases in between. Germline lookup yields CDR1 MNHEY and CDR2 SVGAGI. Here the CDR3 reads CASSYQGMNTEAFF. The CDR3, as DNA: TGTGCCAGCAGTTATCAGGGAATGAACACTGAAGCTTTCTTT.

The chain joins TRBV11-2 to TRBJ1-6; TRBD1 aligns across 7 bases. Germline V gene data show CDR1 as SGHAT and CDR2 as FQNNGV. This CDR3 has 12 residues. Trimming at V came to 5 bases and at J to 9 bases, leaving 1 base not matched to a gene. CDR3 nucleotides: TGTGCCAGCAGCGACAGGGTTTCACCCCTCCACTTT. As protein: CASSDRVSPLHF.

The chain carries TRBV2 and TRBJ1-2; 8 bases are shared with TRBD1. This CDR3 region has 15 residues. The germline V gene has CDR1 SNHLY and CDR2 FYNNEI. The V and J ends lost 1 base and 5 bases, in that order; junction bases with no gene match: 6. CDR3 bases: TGTGCCAGCAGTGAAGGGGGACAGGTGATTTATGGCTACACCTTC. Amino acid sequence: CASSEGGQVIYGYTF.